This TCR beta chain was recovered during a study of naive and memory T cell subsets. The study, taken as a whole, reports: TCR transcript changes with activation or differentiation may affect this RNA method.

The CDR3 contains 14 residues. The V gene lost 6 bases and the J gene lost 2 bases, with 10 bases spanning the gap. Germline CDR1 and CDR2: MDHEN and SYDVKM. Many counts were recorded for this clonotype. Antigen unknown. Ligated cDNA underwent four rounds of PCR with nested alpha and beta constant region primers and SP2. TCRdb fed the 5' RACE reads into MiXCR, producing one record per CDR3 protein. Found here are some 60,000 distinct CDR3 sequences, more than 7.5% of them singletons; the top ten hold around 9.8%. TCR cDNA received a 3' ligated oligonucleotide that carried a UMI. Adult healthy volunteers gave 2.5 ml peripheral blood for whole-blood RNA. Unsorted total RNA, about 1 to 1000 ng, was DNase treated before reverse transcription.

This TCR came from a female donor in good health. The chain has TRBV28 and TRBJ1-4; the D gene is possibly TRBD1 (6 bases). CDR3 DNA: TGTGCCAGCAGGGACAGTGTGACTAATGAAAAACTGTTTTTT. As protein: CASRDSVTNEKLFF.